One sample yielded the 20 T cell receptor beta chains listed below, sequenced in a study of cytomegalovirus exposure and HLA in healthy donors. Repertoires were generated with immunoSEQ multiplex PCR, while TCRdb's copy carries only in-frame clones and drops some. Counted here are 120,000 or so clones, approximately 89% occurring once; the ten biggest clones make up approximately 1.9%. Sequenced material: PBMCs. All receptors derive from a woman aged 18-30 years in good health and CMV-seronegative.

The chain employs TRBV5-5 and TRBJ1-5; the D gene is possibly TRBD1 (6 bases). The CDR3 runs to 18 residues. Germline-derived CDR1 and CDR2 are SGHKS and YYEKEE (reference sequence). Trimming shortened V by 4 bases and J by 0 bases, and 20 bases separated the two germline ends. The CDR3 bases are TGTGCCAGCAGCGGGACGGGACACTCCCCTTATAGCAATCAGCCCCAGCATTTT. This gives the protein CASSGTGHSPYSNQPQHF.

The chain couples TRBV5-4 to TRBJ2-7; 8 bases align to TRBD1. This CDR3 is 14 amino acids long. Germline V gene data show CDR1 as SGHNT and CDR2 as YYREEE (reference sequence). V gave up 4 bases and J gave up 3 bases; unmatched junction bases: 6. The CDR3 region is CASSPTGEFYEQYF. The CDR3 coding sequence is TGTGCCAGCAGCCCGACAGGGGAGTTCTACGAGCAGTACTTC.

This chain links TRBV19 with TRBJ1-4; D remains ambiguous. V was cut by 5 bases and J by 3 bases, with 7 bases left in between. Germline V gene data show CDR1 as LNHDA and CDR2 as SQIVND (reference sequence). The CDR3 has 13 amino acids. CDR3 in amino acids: CASSRGSNEKLFF. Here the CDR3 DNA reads TGTGCCAGTAGTCGCGGGTCTAATGAAAAACTGTTTTTT.

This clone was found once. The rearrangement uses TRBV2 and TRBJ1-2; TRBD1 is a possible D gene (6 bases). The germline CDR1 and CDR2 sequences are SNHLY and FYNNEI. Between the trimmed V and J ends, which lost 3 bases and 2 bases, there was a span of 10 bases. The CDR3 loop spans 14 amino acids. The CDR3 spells CASSENRVNYGYTF. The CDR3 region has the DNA TGTGCCAGCAGTGAGAACAGGGTAAACTATGGCTACACCTTC.

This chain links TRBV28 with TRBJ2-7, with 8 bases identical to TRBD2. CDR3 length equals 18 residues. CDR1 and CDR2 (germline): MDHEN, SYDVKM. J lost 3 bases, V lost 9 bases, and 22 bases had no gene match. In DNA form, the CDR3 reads TGTGCCAGATCGCCGGCTACGGAGCGGGAGATCTCTCTCTACGAGCAGTACTTC. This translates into CARSPATEREISLYEQYF.

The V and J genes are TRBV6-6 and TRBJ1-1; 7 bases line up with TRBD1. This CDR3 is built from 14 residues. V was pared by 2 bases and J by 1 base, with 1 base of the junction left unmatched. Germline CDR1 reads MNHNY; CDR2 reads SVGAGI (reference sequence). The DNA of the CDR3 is TGTGCCAGCAGTTACACAGGGGCGAACACTGAAGCTTTCTTT. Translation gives CASSYTGANTEAFF.

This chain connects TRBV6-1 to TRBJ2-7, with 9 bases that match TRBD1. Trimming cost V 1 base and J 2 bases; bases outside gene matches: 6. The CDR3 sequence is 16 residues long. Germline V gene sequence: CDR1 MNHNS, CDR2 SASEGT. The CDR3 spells CASSEVEDRGPYEQYF. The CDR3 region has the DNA TGTGCCAGCAGTGAAGTTGAGGACAGGGGACCCTACGAGCAGTACTTC.

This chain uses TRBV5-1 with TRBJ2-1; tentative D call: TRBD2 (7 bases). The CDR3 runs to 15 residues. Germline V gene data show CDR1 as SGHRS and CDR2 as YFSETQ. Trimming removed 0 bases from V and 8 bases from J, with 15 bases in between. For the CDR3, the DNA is TGCGCCAGCAGCTTGGTGGACCCGGGGGGCGATGAGCAGTTCTTC. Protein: CASSLVDPGGDEQFF.

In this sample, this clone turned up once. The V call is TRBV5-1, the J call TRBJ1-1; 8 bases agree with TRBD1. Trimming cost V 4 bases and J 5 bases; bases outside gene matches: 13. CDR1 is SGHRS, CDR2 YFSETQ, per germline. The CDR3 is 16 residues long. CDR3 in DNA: TGCGCCAGCAGCCCCAGGACAGGGCCGGGCGCGACTGAAGCTTTCTTT. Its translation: CASSPRTGPGATEAFF.

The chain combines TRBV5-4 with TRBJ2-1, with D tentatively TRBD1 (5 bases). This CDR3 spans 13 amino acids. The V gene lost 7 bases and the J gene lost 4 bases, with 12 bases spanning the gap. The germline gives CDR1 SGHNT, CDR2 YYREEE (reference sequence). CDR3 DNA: TGTGCCAGCGCCCAGGGAAAGTACAATGAGCAGTTCTTC. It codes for CASAQGKYNEQFF.

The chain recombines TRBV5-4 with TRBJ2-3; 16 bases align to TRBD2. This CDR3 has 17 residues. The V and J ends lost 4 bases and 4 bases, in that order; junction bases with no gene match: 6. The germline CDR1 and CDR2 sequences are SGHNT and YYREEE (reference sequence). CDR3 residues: CASSKGLAGGKADTQYF. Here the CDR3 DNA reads TGTGCCAGCAGCAAGGGACTAGCGGGGGGGAAGGCAGATACGCAGTATTTT.

The CDR3 here is CASSQERRTQYF. As DNA, the CDR3 is TGTGCCAGCAGCCAAGAGAGGCGGACCCAGTACTTC. The chain employs TRBV14 and TRBJ2-5; D not resolved. V was clipped by 0 bases and J by 7 bases, with 6 bases between them. The germline CDR1 and CDR2 sequences are SGHDN and FVKESK. The CDR3 spans 12 residues.

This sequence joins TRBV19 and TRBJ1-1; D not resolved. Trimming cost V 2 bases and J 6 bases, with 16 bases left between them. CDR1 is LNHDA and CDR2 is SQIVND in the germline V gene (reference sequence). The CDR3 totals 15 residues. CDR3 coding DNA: TGTGCCAGTAGTATATACCCGACTATAACGGCTGAAGCTTTCTTT. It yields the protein CASSIYPTITAEAFF. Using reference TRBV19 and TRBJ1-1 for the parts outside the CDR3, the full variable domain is DGGITQSPKYLFRKEGQNVTLSCEQNLNHDAMYWYRQDPGQGLRLIYYSQIVNDFQKGDIAEGYSVSREKKESFPLTVTSAQKNPTAFYLCASSIYPTITAEAFFGQGTRLTVV.

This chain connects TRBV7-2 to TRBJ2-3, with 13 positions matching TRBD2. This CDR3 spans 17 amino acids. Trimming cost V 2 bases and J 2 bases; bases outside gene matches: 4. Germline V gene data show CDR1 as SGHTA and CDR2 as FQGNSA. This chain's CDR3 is CASSLRGLAGPTDTQYF. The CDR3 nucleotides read TGTGCCAGCAGCTTAAGGGGACTAGCGGGGCCCACAGATACGCAGTATTTT.

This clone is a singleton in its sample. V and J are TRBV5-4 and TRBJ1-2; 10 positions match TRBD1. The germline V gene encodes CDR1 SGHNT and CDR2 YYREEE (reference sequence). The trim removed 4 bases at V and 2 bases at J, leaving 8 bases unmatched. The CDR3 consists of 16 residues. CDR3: CASSRRQGAVNYGYTF. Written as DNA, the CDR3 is TGTGCCAGCAGCCGACGACAGGGGGCAGTGAACTATGGCTACACCTTC. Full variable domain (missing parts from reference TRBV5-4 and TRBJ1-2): ETGVTQSPTHLIKTRGQQVTLRCSSQSGHNTVSWYQQALGQGPQFIFQYYREEENGRGNFPPRFSGLQFPNYSSELNVNALELDDSALYLCASSRRQGAVNYGYTFGSGTRLTVV.

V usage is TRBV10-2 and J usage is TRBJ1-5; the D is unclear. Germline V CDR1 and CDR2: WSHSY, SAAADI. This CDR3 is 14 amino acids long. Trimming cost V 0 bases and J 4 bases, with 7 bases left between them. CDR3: CASSESERNQPQHF. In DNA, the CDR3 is TGCGCCAGCAGTGAGTCGGAGAGGAATCAGCCCCAGCATTTT.

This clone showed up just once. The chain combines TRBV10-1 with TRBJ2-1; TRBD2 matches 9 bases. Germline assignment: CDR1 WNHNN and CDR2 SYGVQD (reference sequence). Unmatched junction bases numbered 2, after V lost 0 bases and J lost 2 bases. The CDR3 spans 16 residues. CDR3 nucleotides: TGCGCCAGCAGTGAGTCCCTAGCGGGAACCTACAATGAGCAGTTCTTC. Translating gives CASSESLAGTYNEQFF.

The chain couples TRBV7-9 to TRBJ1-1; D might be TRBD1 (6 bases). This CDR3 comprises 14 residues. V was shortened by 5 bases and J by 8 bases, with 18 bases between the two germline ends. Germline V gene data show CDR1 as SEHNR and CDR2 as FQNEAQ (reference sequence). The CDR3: CASSTRQAAFEAFF. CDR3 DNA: TGTGCCAGCAGCACCCGACAGGCTGCTTTCGAAGCTTTCTTT.

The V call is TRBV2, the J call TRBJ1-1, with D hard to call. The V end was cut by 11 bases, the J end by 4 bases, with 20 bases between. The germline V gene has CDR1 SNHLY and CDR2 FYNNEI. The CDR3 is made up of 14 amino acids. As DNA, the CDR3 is TGTGCCCCACCTTCCTCCGGAGTCGGCACTGAAGCTTTCTTT. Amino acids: CAPPSSGVGTEAFF.

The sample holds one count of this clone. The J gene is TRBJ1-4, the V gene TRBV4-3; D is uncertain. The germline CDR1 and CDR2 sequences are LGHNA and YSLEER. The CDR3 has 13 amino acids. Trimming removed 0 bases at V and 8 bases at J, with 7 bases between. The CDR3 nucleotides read TGCGCCAGCAGCCAAGATTGGGCCGAAAAACTGTTTTTT. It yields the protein CASSQDWAEKLFF.